These 6 T cell receptor beta chains were sequenced from one sample in a study of blood T cells in healthy people across ages. The second PCR ran about 6 to 11 cycles with a sample-barcoded 5' primer and J-beta primers. One entry per CDR3 protein, called by TCRdb with MiXCR from the 5' RACE reads. The sample carries 1.6 million or so distinct CDR3 sequences, roughly 32% recorded once. Sequenced input: blood. All receptors derive from a woman younger than 45 in good health.

This clonotype was counted at least ten times. The chain uses TRBV7-6 and TRBJ2-4, with 10 bases aligning to TRBD2. The J call could be wrong; TRBJ2-7 is a better fit for the DNA end. Germline assignment: CDR1 SGHVS and CDR2 FNYEAQ. This CDR3 spans 15 amino acids. The chain's CDR3 is CASSSLAGGLYEQYF. Written as DNA, the CDR3 is TGTGCCAGCAGCTCGTTAGCGGGAGGACTCTACGAGCAGTACTTC.

At least ten counts were recorded for this clonotype. This chain connects TRBV20-1 to TRBJ1-2; no definite D call. CDR3 length: 13 amino acids. Germline loops: CDR1 DFQATT, CDR2 SNEGSKA (reference sequence). The V and J ends lost 6 bases and 4 bases respectively, with 15 bases between them. CDR3 in DNA: TGCAGTGCCTCCCCGCCGGTGGGCTATGGCTACACCTTC. Its translation is CSASPPVGYGYTF.

The chain employs TRBV6-1 and TRBJ1-4; tentatively, D is TRBD1 (6 bases). The ends were cut back, 6 bases at V and 5 bases at J, with 13 bases in the middle. CDR1 and CDR2 (germline): MNHNS, SASEGT. The CDR3 is 14 residues long. The CDR3 DNA is TGTGCCAGCAGCATCAGGGGCCCGAATGAAAAACTGTTTTTT. It specifies CASSIRGPNEKLFF.

The chain couples TRBV27 to TRBJ1-5; D remains ambiguous. Trimming shortened V by 8 bases and J by 9 bases, and 17 bases separated the two germline ends. There are 13 residues in the CDR3. Germline V lookup: CDR1 MNHEY, CDR2 SMNVEV (reference sequence). CDR3 DNA sequence: TGTGCCAGCGGGAGGCATAGGCATCGGCCCCAGCATTTT. This codes for CASGRHRHRPQHF.

This clonotype was counted only a few times. The V gene is TRBV7-9, the J gene TRBJ1-2; possibly TRBD1 for D (5 bases). In germline, CDR1 is SEHNR, CDR2 FQNEAQ (reference sequence). V gave up 2 bases and J gave up 3 bases, with 13 bases separating them. This CDR3 has 15 amino acids. CDR3 DNA sequence: TGTGCCAGCAGCTTATTCGGCAGGGAGGACTATGGCTACACCTTC. Its protein product is CASSLFGREDYGYTF.

There are a few counts of this clonotype. The rearrangement joins TRBV7-9 to TRBJ2-7; D perhaps matches TRBD1 (5 bases). V shed 1 base and J shed 2 bases, with 9 bases lying between them. Germline CDR1 and CDR2: SEHNR and FQNEAQ (reference sequence). This CDR3 spans 14 amino acids. The CDR3 loop reads CASSLVRTTYEQYF. In DNA form, the CDR3 reads TGTGCCAGCAGCTTAGTTCGGACAACCTACGAGCAGTACTTC.